What follows are 7 T cell receptor beta chains derived from one specimen sequenced in a study of blood T cell repertoires in COVID-19 (dated by TCRdb to 2020 to 2021). The library was built by means of the immunoSEQ multiplex PCR assay. TCRdb took this table from immuneACCESS and kept in-frame rearrangements with V and J called. Such tables lack part of the clones; where checked against another copy, unresolved V genes explain under half of the gap, and the rest is unexplained. The sample table contains tens of thousands of clones; only one count was recorded for 91% of them. The top ten clones comprise 5.5% to 8% of the sample. The sequencing input was peripheral blood. The source is a man between 50 and 59 years old with active COVID-19.

The chain combines TRBV2 with TRBJ2-1, with 11 bases matching TRBD2. This CDR3 is built from 19 residues. Germline V lookup: CDR1 SNHLY, CDR2 FYNNEI. Trimming cost V 6 bases and J 0 bases; bases outside gene matches: 13. The CDR3 protein is CASRPGQGLADSSYNEQFF. The DNA for the CDR3 is TGTGCCAGCAGGCCGGGACAGGGACTAGCGGACAGCTCCTACAATGAGCAGTTCTTC.

The V and J genes are TRBV10-3 and TRBJ2-6; a weak D match, TRBD1 (5 bases). Germline lookup yields CDR1 ENHRY and CDR2 SYGVKD. The V gene lost 0 bases and the J gene lost 0 bases, with 9 bases spanning the gap. The CDR3 totals 17 residues. The CDR3 DNA reads TGTGCCATCAGTGAGTCGCAGGGATCCTCTGGGGCCAACGTCCTGACTTTC. Its protein product is CAISESQGSSGANVLTF.

The chain uses TRBV6-5 and TRBJ2-6; D is perhaps TRBD2 (6 bases). Germline assignment: CDR1 MNHEY and CDR2 SVGAGI. Trimming left V 6 bases short and J 4 bases short, with 7 bases between. The CDR3 spans 13 residues. CDR3 in DNA: TGTGCCAGCAGGGCGGGGGGGGCCAACGTCCTGACTTTC. Translated: CASRAGGANVLTF.

CDR3 residues: CASSPGSQGAFYEQYF. CDR3 coding DNA: TGCGCCAGCAGCCCCGGCTCTCAGGGGGCTTTCTACGAGCAGTACTTC. V gene TRBV5-1 combines with J gene TRBJ2-7, with 8 bases lining up with TRBD1. The V gene's germline CDR1 is SGHRS and CDR2 YFSETQ. CDR3 size: 16 residues. V lost 4 bases to trimming and J lost 3 bases; unmatched junction nucleotides: 12.

This clone was recorded once. The J gene is TRBJ2-5, the V gene TRBV24-1; a possible D gene is TRBD2 (6 bases). The length of the CDR3 is 16 residues. Germline CDR1 is KGHDR and CDR2 is SFDVKD. V was pared by 7 bases and J by 5 bases, with 22 bases between. CDR3: CATSPSRTAGMETQYF. The CDR3 DNA reads as TGTGCCACCAGCCCCTCCCGGACGGCGGGGATGGAGACCCAGTACTTC.

The chain links TRBV18 to TRBJ1-1, with no clear D. The CDR3 sequence is 15 residues long. V was trimmed by 1 base and J by 5 bases, leaving 14 bases between them. In germline, CDR1 is KGHSH, CDR2 LQKENI. Written as DNA, the CDR3 is TGTGCCAGCTCACCACAGAGGCGGGTAGGGACTGAAGCTTTCTTT. The encoded protein is CASSPQRRVGTEAFF.

Concerning this clone: Other DNA sequences of this sample code for an identical CDR3. This chain connects TRBV5-8 to TRBJ1-3; a possible D gene is TRBD1 (6 bases). Trimming shortened V by 1 base and J by 0 bases, and 8 bases separated the two germline ends. The CDR3 runs to 15 residues. Germline CDR1 reads SGHTS; CDR2 reads YDEGEE. The CDR3 loop is CASSLTGSSGNTIYF. The CDR3 nucleotides read TGTGCCAGCAGCTTGACAGGGTCCTCTGGAAACACCATATATTTT.